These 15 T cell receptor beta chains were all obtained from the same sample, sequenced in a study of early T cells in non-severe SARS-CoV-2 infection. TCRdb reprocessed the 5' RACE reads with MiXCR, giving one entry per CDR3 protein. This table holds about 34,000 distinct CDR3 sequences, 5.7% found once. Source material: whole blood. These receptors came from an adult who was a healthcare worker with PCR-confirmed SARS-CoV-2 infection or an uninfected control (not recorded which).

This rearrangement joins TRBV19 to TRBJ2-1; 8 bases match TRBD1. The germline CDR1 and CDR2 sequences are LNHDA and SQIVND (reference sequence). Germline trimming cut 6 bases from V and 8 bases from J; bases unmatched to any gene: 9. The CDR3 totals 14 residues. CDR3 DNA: TGTGCCAGTAGCGTCGGAGCAGGGGGCCATGAGCAGTTCTTC. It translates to CASSVGAGGHEQFF.

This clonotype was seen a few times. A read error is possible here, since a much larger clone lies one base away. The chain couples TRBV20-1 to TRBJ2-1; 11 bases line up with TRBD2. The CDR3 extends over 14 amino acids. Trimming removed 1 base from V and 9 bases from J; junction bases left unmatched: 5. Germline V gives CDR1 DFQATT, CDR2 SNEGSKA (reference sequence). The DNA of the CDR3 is TGCAGTGCTAGAGTGGGTAGCGGGAGGGGTGAGCAGTTCTTC. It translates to CSARVGSGRGEQFF.

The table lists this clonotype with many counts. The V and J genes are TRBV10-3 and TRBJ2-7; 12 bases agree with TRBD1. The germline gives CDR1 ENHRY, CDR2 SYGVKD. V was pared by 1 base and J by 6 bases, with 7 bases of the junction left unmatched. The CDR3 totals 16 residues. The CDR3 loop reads CAISELEGTGGAEQYF. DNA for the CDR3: TGTGCCATCAGTGAGTTAGAAGGGACAGGGGGCGCCGAGCAGTACTTC.

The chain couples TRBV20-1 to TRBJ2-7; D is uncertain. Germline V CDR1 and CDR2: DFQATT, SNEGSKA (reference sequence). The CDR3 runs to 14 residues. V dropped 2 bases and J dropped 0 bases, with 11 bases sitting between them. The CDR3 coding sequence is TGCAGTGCTAGAAAGGAATTCGGCTCCTACGAGCAGTACTTC. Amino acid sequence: CSARKEFGSYEQYF.

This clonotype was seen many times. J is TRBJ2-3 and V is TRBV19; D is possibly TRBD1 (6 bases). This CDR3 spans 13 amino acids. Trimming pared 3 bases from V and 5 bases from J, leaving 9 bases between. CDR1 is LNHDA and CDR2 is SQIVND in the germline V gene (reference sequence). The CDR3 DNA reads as TGTGCCAGTAGTATTACAGGGAGAGATACGCAGTATTTT. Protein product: CASSITGRDTQYF.

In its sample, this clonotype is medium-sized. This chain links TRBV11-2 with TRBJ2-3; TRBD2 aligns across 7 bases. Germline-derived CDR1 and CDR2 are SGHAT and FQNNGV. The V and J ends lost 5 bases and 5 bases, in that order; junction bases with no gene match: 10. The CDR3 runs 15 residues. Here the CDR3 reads CASSQDGRILDTQYF. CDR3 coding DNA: TGTGCCAGCAGCCAAGACGGGAGGATCTTAGATACGCAGTATTTT.

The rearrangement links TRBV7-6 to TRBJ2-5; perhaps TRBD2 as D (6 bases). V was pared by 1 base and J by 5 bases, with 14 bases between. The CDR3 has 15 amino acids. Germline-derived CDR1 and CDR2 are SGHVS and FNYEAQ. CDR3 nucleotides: TGTGCCAGCAGCTTAGTGGGACTCGGAGGGGAGACCCAGTACTTC. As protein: CASSLVGLGGETQYF.

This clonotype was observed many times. CDR3 DNA: TGTGCCAGCAGCCCTCACCAGGGACTAGCGGGAGTTGAGCAGTACTTC. The encoded protein is CASSPHQGLAGVEQYF. The J gene is TRBJ2-7, the V gene TRBV7-9, with TRBD2 matching 14 bases. Trimming cost V 5 bases and J 7 bases; bases outside gene matches: 10. Germline assignment: CDR1 SEHNR and CDR2 FQNEAQ (reference sequence). CDR3 length: 16 residues.

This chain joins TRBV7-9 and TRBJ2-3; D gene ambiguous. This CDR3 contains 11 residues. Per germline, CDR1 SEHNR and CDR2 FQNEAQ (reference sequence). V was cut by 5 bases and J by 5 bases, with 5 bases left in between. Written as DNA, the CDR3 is TGTGCCAGCAGCCCACAAGATACGCAGTATTTT. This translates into CASSPQDTQYF.

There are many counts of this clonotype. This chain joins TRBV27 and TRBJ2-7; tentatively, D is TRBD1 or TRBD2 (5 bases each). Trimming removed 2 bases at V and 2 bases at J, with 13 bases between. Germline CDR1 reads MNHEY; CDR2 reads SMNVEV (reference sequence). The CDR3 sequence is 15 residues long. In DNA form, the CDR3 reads TGTGCCAGCAGTTTAGCCGGGACGGACCCCTACGAGCAGTACTTC. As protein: CASSLAGTDPYEQYF.

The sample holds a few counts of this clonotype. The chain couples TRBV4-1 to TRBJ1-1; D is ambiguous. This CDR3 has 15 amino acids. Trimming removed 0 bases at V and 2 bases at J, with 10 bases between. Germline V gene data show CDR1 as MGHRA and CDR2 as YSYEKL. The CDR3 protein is CASSQEGSQNTEAFF. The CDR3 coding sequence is TGCGCCAGCAGCCAAGAGGGAAGTCAAAACACTGAAGCTTTCTTT.

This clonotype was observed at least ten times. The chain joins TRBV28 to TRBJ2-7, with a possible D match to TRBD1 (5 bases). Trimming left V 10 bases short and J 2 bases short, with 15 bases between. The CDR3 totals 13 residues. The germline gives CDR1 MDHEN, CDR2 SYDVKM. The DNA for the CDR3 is TGTGCCACTACAGGATACAGCCCCTACGAGCAGTACTTC. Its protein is CATTGYSPYEQYF.

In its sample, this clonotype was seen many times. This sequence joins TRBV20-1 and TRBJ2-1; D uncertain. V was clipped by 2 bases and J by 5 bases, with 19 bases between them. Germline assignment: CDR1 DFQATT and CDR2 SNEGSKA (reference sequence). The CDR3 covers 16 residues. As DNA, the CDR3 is TGCAGTGCTAGACCACCGGTTAGGGCCAGCCACAATGAGCAGTTCTTC. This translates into CSARPPVRASHNEQFF.

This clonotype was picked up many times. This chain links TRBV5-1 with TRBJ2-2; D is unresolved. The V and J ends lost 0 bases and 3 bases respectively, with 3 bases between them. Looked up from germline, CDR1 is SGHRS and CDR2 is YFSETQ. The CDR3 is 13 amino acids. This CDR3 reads CASSLAHTGELFF. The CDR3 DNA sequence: TGCGCCAGCAGCTTGGCCCACACCGGGGAGCTGTTTTTT.

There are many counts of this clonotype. The CDR3 protein is CASSWATGTAYSYGYTF. In nucleotides, the CDR3 is TGCGCCAGCAGCTGGGCCACCGGGACAGCTTATTCCTATGGCTACACCTTC. The rearrangement joins TRBV5-1 to TRBJ1-2; 7 positions match TRBD1. The germline V gene has CDR1 SGHRS and CDR2 YFSETQ. This CDR3 contains 17 residues. V gave up 3 bases and J gave up 4 bases; unmatched junction bases: 15.